The present TCR beta chain was sequenced within a study of vaccination and CD4 T cells after COVID-19. Treatment in this sample: approximately 11-day PBMC culture with coronavirus spike peptide pools or control peptides (ViraFEST assay). The ends were cut back, 4 bases at V and 0 bases at J, with 10 bases in the middle. Germline V lookup: CDR1 ENHRY, CDR2 SYGVKD. This CDR3 spans 15 amino acids. With respect to this clonotype: Its specificity is unknown.

Cultured CD4+ T cell DNA was sequenced using the Oncomine TCR Beta short-read assay. TCRdb called the PCR reads again in MiXCR, with one record for every CDR3 protein. The repertoire holds some 20,000 distinct CDR3 sequences, with 67% as singletons. The gene calls are TRBV10-3 and TRBJ2-4, with D possibly being TRBD2 (5 bases). The origin of this receptor is a human donor who had recovered from COVID-19. The sequenced sample was CD4+ T cells from blood, cultured in vitro. The CDR3 here is CAISAPGLAKNIQYF. CDR3 DNA: TGTGCCATCAGTGCCCCGGGATTAGCCAAAAACATTCAGTACTTC.